This TCR beta chain stems from a study of blood T cell repertoires in COVID-19. At the level of the study: Samples of COVID-19 (acute and convalescent) were obtained from the United States, Italy and Spain.

Which cohort a participant joined came from the clinical history participants gave. The CDR3 is 16 amino acids. Germline V gene data show CDR1 as LGHDT and CDR2 as YNNKEL (reference sequence). The V end was cut by 1 base, the J end by 4 bases, with 14 bases between. Using immunoSEQ multiplex PCR, the repertoire was profiled, and TCRdb retains in-frame clones only, with some absent. The data hold over 250,000 clones, with about 86% observed a single time. Sequences were obtained from PBMCs or T cells enriched from blood (not recorded which). The chain uses TRBV3-1 (or the pseudogene TRBV3-2) and TRBJ1-5; weak D call: TRBD1 (6 bases). The sequence derives from a man aged 25 to 40 with acute COVID-19. The CDR3: CASSQGTGLENQPQHF. CDR3 nucleotide sequence: TGTGCCAGCAGCCAAGGTACAGGGCTTGAGAATCAGCCCCAGCATTTT.